This T cell receptor (beta chain) appears in the sequencing data of a study of blood T cell repertoires in COVID-19. Study-wide background: Samples came from the United States, Italy and Spain, spanning acute and convalescent COVID-19. T cells, B-cell-depleted T cells, or PBMCs supplied cDNA or gDNA.

CDR3 length: 14 amino acids. Trimming shortened V by 2 bases and J by 8 bases, and 14 bases separated the two germline ends. Germline CDR1 SGHNT, CDR2 YYREEE (reference sequence). The assay was immunoSEQ multiplex PCR, and TCRdb's table has in-frame clones only and misses some. Here the sample spans approximately 140,000 clones, roughly four fifths being singletons. The chain recombines TRBV5-4 with TRBJ1-5, with a tentative D call TRBD1 (5 bases). The sample was peripheral blood. This clonotype was sampled from a woman older than 75 in a cohort sampled during active or convalescent COVID-19. CDR3 residues: CASSFRPGNKPQHF. CDR3 nucleotide sequence: TGTGCCAGCAGCTTCCGGCCAGGGAACAAGCCCCAGCATTTT.